The clone carrying this T cell receptor beta chain was seen a single time. The antigen is unknown. In nominal health when sampled, donors likely had unrecorded immune exposures nonetheless. In the PCR, 60 Vbeta and 13 Jbeta primers were used. Assay used: immunoSEQ multiplex PCR; TCRdb lists only in-frame clones, some missing. The sample has 40,000 or so clones, 85% to 95% seen once. The CDR3 is 16 amino acids. Per the germline V gene, CDR1 is SGHAT and CDR2 is FQNNGV. V was clipped by 4 bases and J by 0 bases, with 10 bases between them. These data belong to a study of cytomegalovirus exposure and HLA in healthy donors. General study results and limits: Later analysis placed DRB1 highest and HLA-C lowest in TCR association rates, which differed by HLA locus. The study labeled around 160 TCR beta chains cytomegalovirus-associated.

The chain recombines TRBV11-2 with TRBJ2-6; no firm D call. The TCR originated in a woman aged 18-29 years in good health and CMV-seronegative. Sequencing was carried out using PBMCs. The DNA for the CDR3 is TGTGCCAGCAGCTCCTCGTTCGTCTCTGGGGCCAACGTCCTGACTTTC. Translation: CASSSSFVSGANVLTF.